This passage covers 19 T cell receptor beta chains from one sample sequenced in a study of T cell responses to AZD1222 COVID-19 vaccine. The data were produced by immunoSEQ multiplex PCR, yet TCRdb's version contains in-frame clones alone and is incomplete. The repertoire consists of more than 150,000 clones, with more than 75% occurring once and the leading ten covering 25% to 30%. This specimen was peripheral blood, taken 28 days after the second AZD1222 dose. The receptors were sampled from an adult who received the AZD1222 COVID-19 vaccine.

V and J are TRBV30 and TRBJ1-5, with unresolved D. The CDR3 has 15 amino acids. The germline V and J ends were trimmed by 5 bases and 0 bases, with 14 bases remaining between them. Per germline, CDR1 GTSNPN and CDR2 SVGIG (reference sequence). The CDR3 DNA follows: TGTGCCTGGGACTCGGGGTGGGTTAGCAATCAGCCCCAGCATTTT. Translation gives CAWDSGWVSNQPQHF.

This chain joins TRBV28 and TRBJ1-2; D remains ambiguous. The CDR3 length is 12 residues. From germline, CDR1 is MDHEN and CDR2 SYDVKM. Trimming took 6 bases from V and 5 from J, leaving 10 bases between them. CDR3 loop: CASRPDPYGYTF. CDR3 DNA: TGTGCCAGCAGACCCGACCCGTATGGCTACACCTTC.

The chain carries TRBV11-3 and TRBJ1-6; D possibly corresponds to TRBD1 (5 bases). The CDR3 runs 12 residues. The V end was cut by 3 bases, the J end by 13 bases, with 10 bases between. Looked up from germline, CDR1 is SGHNT and CDR2 is YENEEA. The CDR3 region has the DNA TGTGCCAGCAGCTTGTCGGGGGGGCCCCTCCACTTT. Its translation is CASSLSGGPLHF.

For the CDR3, the DNA is TGTGCCAGCAGCTTAGGACAGGGCTCCTACAATGAGCAGTTCTTC. Its translation: CASSLGQGSYNEQFF. The chain employs TRBV7-2 and TRBJ2-1; the match to TRBD1 covers 7 bases. With 1 base clipped from V and 0 bases from J, the junction kept 0 bases outside the gene matches. Germline values: CDR1 SGHTA, CDR2 FQGNSA. CDR3 length: 15 amino acids.

J is TRBJ2-5 and V is TRBV19, with TRBD1 matching 9 bases. Germline assignment: CDR1 LNHDA and CDR2 SQIVND (reference sequence). The CDR3 length is 14 residues. Germline trimming cut 6 bases from V and 1 base from J; bases unmatched to any gene: 3. The CDR3 here is CASSADRGQETQYF. CDR3 coding DNA: TGTGCCAGTAGCGCGGACAGGGGCCAAGAGACCCAGTACTTC.

Here the CDR3 reads CASSLGPSREQFF. The CDR3 coding sequence is TGTGCCAGCAGCTTGGGCCCGTCCAGGGAGCAGTTCTTC. This rearrangement joins TRBV11-3 to TRBJ2-1; no clear D. The V gene lost 3 bases and the J gene lost 10 bases, with 13 bases spanning the gap. Germline V lookup: CDR1 SGHNT, CDR2 YENEEA. The CDR3 runs to 13 residues. Full variable domain (missing parts from reference TRBV11-3 and TRBJ2-1): EAGVVQSPRYKIIEKKQPVAFWCNPISGHNTLYWYLQNLGQGPELLIRYENEEAVDDSQLPKDRFSAERLKGVDSTLKIQPAELGDSAVYLCASSLGPSREQFFGPGTRLTVL.

This chain links TRBV28 with TRBJ2-1; 11 nucleotides line up with TRBD2. The J segment lost 4 bases and the V segment lost 4 bases, leaving 6 bases of the junction unmatched. The CDR3 runs 16 residues. Germline V lookup: CDR1 MDHEN, CDR2 SYDVKM. Here the CDR3 reads CASSSPGTSGYNEQFF. The DNA of the CDR3 is TGTGCCAGCAGTTCCCCCGGGACTAGCGGATACAATGAGCAGTTCTTC.

The chain combines TRBV12-5 with TRBJ1-4; TRBD1 might be the D (6 bases). CDR3 length: 13 residues. Trimming left V 10 bases short and J 2 bases short, with 11 bases between. CDR1 LGHNT and CDR2 FRNRAP come from the germline V gene. The CDR3 sequence: CANRTGTNEKLFF. In DNA form, the CDR3 reads TGTGCTAACCGTACAGGGACTAATGAAAAACTGTTTTTT.

The J gene is TRBJ2-2, the V gene TRBV2; tentatively, D is TRBD1 or TRBD2 (5 bases each). Germline CDR1 reads SNHLY; CDR2 reads FYNNEI. The CDR3 runs 17 residues. Trimming cost V 2 bases and J 5 bases, with 18 bases left between them. As DNA, the CDR3 is TGTGCCAGCAGTGAATTCGAGAGGGGTCTACGGACCGGGGAGCTGTTTTTT. Protein sequence: CASSEFERGLRTGELFF.

The chain recombines TRBV10-3 with TRBJ2-2, with TRBD1 identical over 9 bases. Losses at the gene ends were 6 bases for V and 5 bases for J; bases not matched to a gene: 1. Germline V lookup: CDR1 ENHRY, CDR2 SYGVKD. This CDR3 has 13 residues. The CDR3 spells CAIRTGGTGELFF. CDR3 sequence (DNA): TGTGCCATCAGGACAGGGGGAACCGGGGAGCTGTTTTTT.

This clone was recorded once. The chain links TRBV30 to TRBJ1-4, with 7 bases fitting TRBD1. There are 14 residues in the CDR3. The germline gives CDR1 GTSNPN, CDR2 SVGIG (reference sequence). The V gene end was trimmed by 4 bases and the J gene end by 4 bases; junction bases not matched to a gene: 6. In DNA form, the CDR3 reads TGTGCCTGGACTACCGGGACAGATAATGAAAAACTGTTTTTT. This translates into CAWTTGTDNEKLFF.

The chain is built from TRBV5-4 and TRBJ2-2, with unresolved D. Trimming took 4 bases from V and 1 from J, leaving 14 bases between them. The CDR3 has 16 amino acids. Per germline, CDR1 SGHNT and CDR2 YYREEE (reference sequence). The CDR3 DNA reads TGTGCCAGCAGCCCCCCCGGGCGACTGAACACCGGGGAGCTGTTTTTT. Protein sequence: CASSPPGRLNTGELFF.

Here the CDR3 reads CASSQGVDSGNTIYF. In DNA, the CDR3 is TGTGCCAGCAGCCAAGGCGTGGACTCTGGAAACACCATATATTTT. The V gene is TRBV3-1 (or the pseudogene TRBV3-2), the J gene TRBJ1-3; D is uncertain. Germline assignment: CDR1 LGHDT and CDR2 YNNKEL (reference sequence). V lost 1 base, J lost 0 bases, and 7 bases lay in between. CDR3 length: 15 residues.

This clone was found once. The junction differs from germline at one of its ends, possibly a read error. V gene TRBV4-2 combines with J gene TRBJ2-7; 12 bases are shared with TRBD1. CDR1 LGHNA and CDR2 YNFKEQ come from the germline V gene. The CDR3 consists of 15 residues. The CDR3 DNA is TGTGCCAGCAGCCCCGGGACAGGGGGCTCCAACGAGCAGTACTTC. It is translated as CASSPGTGGSNEQYF.

There are a few counts of this clone. V usage is TRBV21-1 and J usage is TRBJ2-5; the D segment call TRBD2 is taken from the table without a DNA check. TRBV21-1 is recorded as a pseudogene. The CDR3 contains 11 residues. CDR3 region: CARSREETQYF. The CDR3 DNA reads as TGTGCCAGGTCGAGGGAAGAGACCCAGTACTTC.

J is TRBJ2-2 and V is TRBV29-1; D not certain. The CDR3 extends over 12 amino acids. CDR1 is SQVTM and CDR2 is ANQGSEA in the germline V gene. Between the trimmed V and J ends, which lost 4 bases and 6 bases, there was a span of 9 bases. This chain's CDR3 is CSVATVAGELFF. In DNA, the CDR3 is TGCAGCGTTGCGACGGTTGCCGGGGAGCTGTTTTTT.

This clone was picked up a small number of times. The chain combines TRBV4-3 with TRBJ1-3; D not certain. This CDR3 comprises 15 residues. Germline V gene lookup returns CDR1 LGHNA and CDR2 YSLEER. With 1 base removed from V and 4 bases from J, the gap between germline ends came to 11 bases. Here the CDR3 DNA reads TGCGCCAGCAGCCAAGGGCGAAAGGGCGGAAACACCATATATTTT. Translated, it gives CASSQGRKGGNTIYF.

J is TRBJ2-7 and V is TRBV6-4; 8 nucleotides match TRBD1. V lost 8 bases to trimming and J lost 4 bases; unmatched junction nucleotides: 7. CDR1 and CDR2 (germline): MRHNA, SNTAGT. The CDR3 length is 13 residues. CDR3 nucleotide sequence: TGTGCCAGCCTGGACAGGGACCCTTACGAGCAGTACTTC. Its protein product is CASLDRDPYEQYF.

This chain connects TRBV2 to TRBJ2-2; 14 bases match TRBD2. Germline CDR1 and CDR2: SNHLY and FYNNEI. V was pared by 4 bases and J by 1 base, with 5 bases of the junction left unmatched. The CDR3 totals 18 residues. The CDR3 DNA reads as TGTGCCAGCAGTGTCCGCGGACTAGCGGGGGGGAACACCGGGGAGCTGTTTTTT. Its protein is CASSVRGLAGGNTGELFF.